Following are 12 T cell receptor beta chains from one sample sequenced in a study of blood T cell repertoires in COVID-19. Profiled with immunoSEQ multiplex PCR; TCRdb holds only in-frame clones, not every one. Of 300,000 to 500,000 clones in the sample, around nine tenths are singletons; the top ten hold approximately 1%. Sequenced material: PBMCs or T cells enriched from blood (not recorded which). All receptors derive from a woman in her twenties or thirties with acute COVID-19.

This chain links TRBV19 with TRBJ1-1; no reliable D call. CDR1 and CDR2 from the germline V gene are LNHDA and SQIVND (reference sequence). The CDR3 is made up of 16 amino acids. V was cut by 1 base and J by 1 base, with 13 bases left in between. The CDR3 DNA reads TGTGCCAGTAGTATAGGGCCCCCATTACGGAACACTGAAGCTTTCTTT. The encoded protein is CASSIGPPLRNTEAFF.

The table lists this clone with a few counts. The chain links TRBV2 to TRBJ2-1, with 10 bases identical to TRBD2. The CDR3 runs to 17 residues. V trimming: 6 bases; J trimming: 0 bases; junction bases outside the gene matches: 8. Germline V gives CDR1 SNHLY, CDR2 FYNNEI. DNA for the CDR3: TGTGCCAGCAGAAGACTAGCGGGCCTCAGCTCCTACAATGAGCAGTTCTTC. Protein: CASRRLAGLSSYNEQFF. The entire variable domain, with the rest obtained from reference TRBV2 and TRBJ2-1, is as follows: EPEVTQTPSHQVTQMGQEVILRCVPISNHLYFYWYRQILGQKVEFLVSFYNNEISEKSEIFDDQFSVERPDGSNFTLKIRSTKLEDSAMYFCASRRLAGLSSYNEQFFGPGTRLTVL.

This clone has a single count. The V gene is TRBV24-1, the J gene TRBJ1-2; D uncertain. V lost 3 bases to trimming and J lost 3 bases, with 7 bases between them. Germline V gene sequence: CDR1 KGHDR, CDR2 SFDVKD. The CDR3 runs to 13 residues. The CDR3 DNA reads as TGTGCCACCAGTGATGCCACATACTATGGCTACACCTTC. It encodes CATSDATYYGYTF.

This clone appeared a single time. The chain combines TRBV7-7 with TRBJ1-2, with TRBD1 matching 12 bases. CDR1 is SSHAT and CDR2 is FNYEAQ in the germline V gene (reference sequence). The CDR3 has 18 amino acids. Trimming took 1 base from V and 2 from J; bases not matched to a gene: 8. The CDR3 DNA reads TGTGCCAGCAGCTTAGATACCGGGACAGGGGGCATAAACTATGGCTACACCTTC. Its translation: CASSLDTGTGGINYGYTF.

This clone was detected once. J is TRBJ2-1 and V is TRBV9; 7 bases map to TRBD2. Germline V gives CDR1 SGDLS, CDR2 YYNGEE. The CDR3 is 14 residues long. With V trimmed by 0 bases and J by 6 bases, 3 bases remained unmatched. CDR3 residues: CASSVERGTNEQFF. The CDR3 nucleotides are TGTGCCAGCAGCGTAGAGCGGGGCACCAATGAGCAGTTCTTC.

This clone came up once. J is TRBJ2-3 and V is TRBV11-2; D perhaps matches TRBD1 (6 bases). CDR1 and CDR2 (germline): SGHAT, FQNNGV. The CDR3 loop spans 14 amino acids. V gave up 3 bases and J gave up 0 bases, with 7 bases separating them. CDR3 sequence (DNA): TGTGCCAGCAGCTTCCAGGGGAGCACAGATACGCAGTATTTT. Its protein product is CASSFQGSTDTQYF.

The chain joins TRBV2 to TRBJ2-2; 7 positions match TRBD1. This CDR3 is 15 amino acids long. Germline V lookup: CDR1 SNHLY, CDR2 FYNNEI. Losses at the gene ends were 5 bases for V and 2 bases for J; bases not matched to a gene: 5. For the CDR3, the DNA is TGTGCCAGCAGTCGCCGGGACAGCAACACCGGGGAGCTGTTTTTT. Its protein is CASSRRDSNTGELFF.

The chain couples TRBV6-2 or TRBV6-3 to TRBJ2-7; 10 positions agree with TRBD1. CDR1 is MNHEY, CDR2 SVGEGT, per germline. The CDR3 runs 15 residues. Trimming removed 6 bases from V and 2 bases from J; junction bases left unmatched: 7. The CDR3 DNA follows: TGTGCCAGCAGCGACAGGGGGCTGAACCCCTACGAGCAGTACTTC. It is translated as CASSDRGLNPYEQYF.

This clone came up once. V gene TRBV6-2 or TRBV6-3 combines with J gene TRBJ1-4, with 7 bases lining up with TRBD1. CDR1 MNHEY and CDR2 SVGEGT come from the germline V gene. This CDR3 contains 14 residues. After removal of 5 bases from V and 7 bases from J, the junction contained 7 bases not matched to a gene. The CDR3 sequence is CASSSGQVGEKLFF. CDR3 coding DNA: TGTGCCAGCAGTAGCGGACAGGTTGGTGAAAAACTGTTTTTT.

This chain connects TRBV25-1 to TRBJ2-5; D might be TRBD2 (7 bases). This CDR3 is 17 amino acids long. Germline loops: CDR1 MGHDK, CDR2 SYGVNS. V dropped 3 bases and J dropped 1 base, with 18 bases sitting between them. The CDR3 is CASSDQVRGGLQETQYF. CDR3 in DNA: TGTGCCAGCAGTGATCAGGTTAGGGGGGGTCTCCAAGAGACCCAGTACTTC.

The chain uses TRBV11-2 and TRBJ2-1; 8 bases are a match to TRBD2. Per germline, CDR1 SGHAT and CDR2 FQNNGV. The CDR3 sequence is 15 residues long. Trimming at V came to 0 bases and at J to 8 bases, leaving 6 bases not matched to a gene. The CDR3 reads CASSLDGLAGDEQFF. The CDR3 DNA follows: TGTGCCAGCAGCTTAGATGGCCTAGCGGGCGATGAGCAGTTCTTC.

The chain couples TRBV6-5 to TRBJ1-3; the D is unclear. Trimming left V 7 bases short and J 0 bases short, with 7 bases between. Per germline, CDR1 MNHEY and CDR2 SVGAGI. The CDR3 covers 13 residues. CDR3 loop: CASNQDSGNTIYF. The CDR3 DNA sequence: TGTGCCAGCAACCAGGACTCTGGAAACACCATATATTTT.